The 32 T cell receptor beta chains below come from one sample, sequenced in a study of blood T cell repertoires in COVID-19. Data came from immunoSEQ multiplex PCR; TCRdb stores just in-frame clones and leaves some out. The table has 220,000 or so clones, about nine tenths seen once; the top ten hold roughly 6%. The material sequenced was peripheral blood. These receptors all stem from a man aged 55 to 70 who had recovered from COVID-19.

The chain combines TRBV27 with TRBJ2-7; TRBD1 agrees at 9 bases. The CDR3 has 16 residues. Germline assignment: CDR1 MNHEY and CDR2 SMNVEV (reference sequence). V lost 7 bases, J lost 2 bases, and 12 bases stayed unmatched. CDR3 loop: CASNKLRDRVPYEQYF. The CDR3 DNA sequence: TGTGCCAGCAACAAACTCCGGGACAGGGTCCCCTACGAGCAGTACTTC.

The chain has TRBV9 and TRBJ2-7; D may be TRBD2 (5 bases). The CDR3 is made up of 14 amino acids. The germline V gene has CDR1 SGDLS and CDR2 YYNGEE. The ends were cut back, 0 bases at V and 1 base at J, with 8 bases in the middle. CDR3 in amino acids: CASSVADFSYEQYF. The CDR3 DNA reads as TGTGCCAGCAGCGTAGCGGACTTTTCCTACGAGCAGTACTTC.

The chain recombines TRBV28 with TRBJ1-5; a weak D match, TRBD1 (5 bases). From germline, CDR1 is MDHEN and CDR2 SYDVKM. The CDR3 loop spans 15 amino acids. V dropped 5 bases and J dropped 0 bases, with 11 bases sitting between them. Written as DNA, the CDR3 is TGTGCCAGCAGTCCCGGACACCTTAGCAATCAGCCCCAGCATTTT. It translates to CASSPGHLSNQPQHF.

CDR3 protein: CASSSGQGRTEAFF. Written as DNA, the CDR3 is TGTGCCAGCAGTTCCGGACAGGGGCGCACTGAAGCTTTCTTT. This chain links TRBV6-5 with TRBJ1-1, with TRBD1 matching 9 bases. The CDR3 runs 14 residues. Germline CDR1 MNHEY, CDR2 SVGAGI. V shed 4 bases, J shed 4 bases, and the junction held 4 bases outside the gene matches.

The CDR3, as DNA: TGTGCCAGCAGTGAAGATAGATACACCGGGGAGCTGTTTTTT. Protein sequence: CASSEDRYTGELFF. V is TRBV2 and J is TRBJ2-2; D is ambiguous. Per the germline V gene, CDR1 is SNHLY and CDR2 is FYNNEI. V dropped 1 base and J dropped 3 bases, with 6 bases sitting between them. The CDR3 loop spans 14 amino acids.

To note about this clone: One junction end does not reproduce the germline sequence, and a read error may be involved. The CDR3 DNA reads TGTGCCTGGAGTGTATTAGCGGGAGGCACAAATACGCAGTATTTT. Its protein product is CAWSVLAGGTNTQYF. V is TRBV30 and J is TRBJ2-3, with TRBD2 matching over 10 bases. The CDR3 has 15 residues. Germline CDR1 reads GTSNPN; CDR2 reads SVGIG (reference sequence). Using reference TRBV30 and TRBJ2-3 for the parts outside the CDR3, the full variable domain is SQTIHQWPATLVQPVGSPLSLECTVEGTSNPNLYWYRQAAGRGLQLLFYSVGIGQISSEVPQNLSASRPQDRQFILSSKKLLLSDSGFYLCAWSVLAGGTNTQYFGPGTRLTVL.

The chain has TRBV5-5 and TRBJ2-7, with D possibly matching TRBD1 (5 bases). The CDR3 covers 13 residues. V dropped 3 bases and J dropped 6 bases, with 13 bases sitting between them. CDR1 and CDR2 from the germline V gene are SGHKS and YYEKEE (reference sequence). This CDR3 reads CASSSAPQGEQYF. In nucleotides, the CDR3 is TGTGCCAGCAGCTCTGCCCCGCAGGGCGAGCAGTACTTC.

The rearrangement links TRBV5-1 to TRBJ1-5; no firm D call. This CDR3 is built from 14 residues. CDR1 is SGHRS, CDR2 YFSETQ, per germline. V lost 1 base and J lost 7, with 12 bases in between. This CDR3 reads CASSLNFPQQPQHF. CDR3 nucleotide sequence: TGCGCCAGCAGCTTGAACTTCCCACAGCAGCCCCAGCATTTT.

This clone was recorded once. DNA of the CDR3: TGTGCCAGCAGCCTTGACAGTTCCTATGGCTACACCTTC. It is translated as CASSLDSSYGYTF. The V call is TRBV28, the J call TRBJ1-2; possibly TRBD1 for D (5 bases). Trimming left V 6 bases short and J 4 bases short, with 12 bases between. The CDR3 runs to 13 residues. From germline, CDR1 is MDHEN and CDR2 SYDVKM.

CDR3 sequence (DNA): TGTGCCAGCAGTGAAGCGGGACAGGGTACTTCATATACGCAGTATTTT. As protein: CASSEAGQGTSYTQYF. The chain links TRBV6-1 to TRBJ2-3, with 9 bases that match TRBD1. Trimming cost V 0 bases and J 7 bases; bases outside gene matches: 8. Germline V CDR1 and CDR2: MNHNS, SASEGT. This CDR3 contains 16 residues.

This rearrangement joins TRBV7-2 to TRBJ2-7; 7 nucleotides line up with TRBD2. The CDR3 is 15 amino acids. Germline CDR1 reads SGHTA; CDR2 reads FQGNSA. The ends lost 0 bases at V and 1 base at J; junction bases unmatched: 3. CDR3 residues: CASSLAAGESYEQYF. DNA for the CDR3: TGTGCCAGCAGCTTAGCGGCGGGGGAGTCCTACGAGCAGTACTTC.

The rearrangement joins TRBV19 to TRBJ1-5; 7 bases line up with TRBD1. Germline V gene sequence: CDR1 LNHDA, CDR2 SQIVND (reference sequence). The CDR3 spans 17 residues. The ends lost 0 bases at V and 2 bases at J; junction bases unmatched: 7. In nucleotides, the CDR3 is TGTGCCAGTAGTATAGAGGGTGGGACAGACGGCAATCAGCCCCAGCATTTT. Its protein is CASSIEGGTDGNQPQHF. Drawing the rest from reference TRBV19 and TRBJ1-5, the complete variable domain is DGGITQSPKYLFRKEGQNVTLSCEQNLNHDAMYWYRQDPGQGLRLIYYSQIVNDFQKGDIAEGYSVSREKKESFPLTVTSAQKNPTAFYLCASSIEGGTDGNQPQHFGDGTRLSIL.

The V call is TRBV5-4, the J call TRBJ2-5, with 10 bases aligning to TRBD1. CDR1 is SGHNT, CDR2 YYREEE, per germline (reference sequence). The CDR3 sequence is 14 residues long. Germline trimming cut 5 bases from V and 3 bases from J; bases unmatched to any gene: 4. The CDR3, as DNA: TGTGCCAGCAGGGACAGGGGGAAAGAAGAGACCCAGTACTTC. Amino acids: CASRDRGKEETQYF.

The chain combines TRBV5-1 with TRBJ2-5, with D unclear. Trimming shortened V by 2 bases and J by 3 bases, and 2 bases separated the two germline ends. Germline V gene data show CDR1 as SGHRS and CDR2 as YFSETQ. This CDR3 contains 11 residues. The CDR3 loop reads CASSFKETQYF. The CDR3 DNA is TGCGCCAGCAGCTTCAAAGAGACCCAGTACTTC.

The genes are TRBV7-2 and TRBJ2-2; TRBD1 matches 8 bases. V lost 2 bases to trimming and J lost 2 bases; unmatched junction nucleotides: 4. Germline V gene sequence: CDR1 SGHTA, CDR2 FQGNSA. This CDR3 has 16 residues. Written as DNA, the CDR3 is TGTGCCAGCAGCTTAAGAGGGACAGGCAACACCGGGGAGCTGTTTTTT. It specifies CASSLRGTGNTGELFF. The whole variable domain, remainder taken from reference TRBV7-2 and TRBJ2-2, is GAGVSQSPSNKVTEKGKDVELRCDPISGHTALYWYRQSLGQGLEFLIYFQGNSAPDKSGLPSDRFSAERTGGSVSTLTIQRTQQEDSAVYLCASSLRGTGNTGELFFGEGSRLTVL.

V is TRBV7-8 and J is TRBJ1-2; the D is unclear. V was cut by 6 bases and J by 2 bases, with 7 bases left in between. This CDR3 comprises 12 residues. Germline V gene data show CDR1 as SGHVS and CDR2 as FQNEAQ. The DNA of the CDR3 is TGTGCCAGCAGTTCCAGAAACTATGGCTACACCTTC. Translated, it gives CASSSRNYGYTF.

This sequence joins TRBV5-8 and TRBJ2-2; perhaps TRBD1 as D (6 bases). The CDR3 runs to 15 residues. V lost 4 bases and J lost 4, with 14 bases in between. Looked up from germline, CDR1 is SGHTS and CDR2 is YDEGEE. CDR3 sequence (DNA): TGTGCCAGCAGCGCCGGGACACCCGCCACCGGGGAGCTGTTTTTT. This encodes CASSAGTPATGELFF.

V usage is TRBV6-2 or TRBV6-3 and J usage is TRBJ1-1; a weak D match, TRBD1 (5 bases). This CDR3 has 14 residues. Germline loops: CDR1 MNHEY, CDR2 SVGEGT. V shed 5 bases and J shed 3 bases, with 13 bases lying between them. The CDR3 loop is CASSTSPGYTEAFF. Written as DNA, the CDR3 is TGTGCCAGCAGTACCTCGCCAGGGTACACTGAAGCTTTCTTT.

The chain recombines TRBV5-1 with TRBJ2-6, with 15 bases lining up with TRBD2. Looked up from germline, CDR1 is SGHRS and CDR2 is YFSETQ. This CDR3 region has 19 residues. With 4 bases clipped from V and 4 bases from J, the junction kept 9 bases outside the gene matches. CDR3 DNA sequence: TGCGCCAGCAGCGCCTGGGGACTAGCGGGAGGAGCGGGGGCCAACGTCCTGACTTTC. Translation: CASSAWGLAGGAGANVLTF.

This rearrangement joins TRBV14 to TRBJ2-5; TRBD1 matches at 12 bases. Unmatched junction bases numbered 10, after V lost 3 bases and J lost 5 bases. CDR3 length: 17 residues. Germline lookup yields CDR1 SGHDN and CDR2 FVKESK. In DNA form, the CDR3 reads TGTGCCAGCAGCCAGCGAACCGGGACAGGGGGCAAGGAGACCCAGTACTTC. Its protein product is CASSQRTGTGGKETQYF.

The chain recombines TRBV7-2 with TRBJ2-1, with 7 bases identical to TRBD1. Unmatched junction bases numbered 8, after V lost 3 bases and J lost 6 bases. The germline gives CDR1 SGHTA, CDR2 FQGNSA. The length of the CDR3 is 15 residues. The CDR3 loop reads CASSFRDSQANEQFF. The DNA for the CDR3 is TGTGCCAGCAGCTTCCGGGACAGCCAAGCCAATGAGCAGTTCTTC.

The chain carries TRBV19 and TRBJ2-3; 9 bases match TRBD1. The CDR3 has 17 amino acids. The germline CDR1 and CDR2 sequences are LNHDA and SQIVND (reference sequence). V was pared by 5 bases and J by 6 bases, with 15 bases of the junction left unmatched. The CDR3 protein is CASSPTSGTGMRDTQYF. The CDR3 nucleotides read TGTGCCAGTAGTCCCACCTCCGGGACAGGGATGAGGGATACGCAGTATTTT.

The chain carries TRBV5-1 and TRBJ1-1; 9 positions match TRBD1. The CDR3 consists of 13 residues. Germline assignment: CDR1 SGHRS and CDR2 YFSETQ. V shed 3 bases and J 4 bases; nucleotides not matched to a gene: 1. The CDR3 spells CASSSTGGTEAFF. For the CDR3, the DNA is TGCGCCAGCAGCTCGACAGGGGGCACTGAAGCTTTCTTT.

This chain joins TRBV7-9 and TRBJ1-2, with D unresolved. The CDR3 length is 14 residues. Germline loops: CDR1 SEHNR, CDR2 FQNEAQ (reference sequence). V lost 1 base to trimming and J lost 9 bases, with 15 bases between them. For the CDR3, the DNA is TGTGCCAGCAGCTTAGATCTCGTGCAGGAACGCTACACCTTC. Translating gives CASSLDLVQERYTF.

V is TRBV5-4 and J is TRBJ2-5, with 9 bases aligning to TRBD2. Germline V gene data show CDR1 as SGHNT and CDR2 as YYREEE (reference sequence). The CDR3 is 19 residues long. Trimming cost V 2 bases and J 5 bases; bases outside gene matches: 19. In DNA, the CDR3 is TGTGCCAGCAGCTTACCGCCTCGTGGATTTGCGGGGGGGCATGAGACCCAGTACTTC. This encodes CASSLPPRGFAGGHETQYF.

This clone was seen a few times. The gene calls are TRBV5-4 and TRBJ1-1, with 9 bases fitting TRBD1. This CDR3 contains 17 residues. With 4 bases clipped from V and 0 bases from J, the junction kept 10 bases outside the gene matches. CDR1 and CDR2 from the germline V gene are SGHNT and YYREEE (reference sequence). The CDR3 DNA reads TGTGCCAGCAGCCTAAAGACAGGGGGGGCGATGAACACTGAAGCTTTCTTT. Translating gives CASSLKTGGAMNTEAFF.

The CDR3 region has the DNA TGTGCCAGCAGCTTAGATCGTGTAGCGGGAGGGCATGAGCAGTTCTTC. Protein sequence: CASSLDRVAGGHEQFF. The V gene is TRBV11-2, the J gene TRBJ2-1; TRBD2 matches at 11 bases. Germline V gives CDR1 SGHAT, CDR2 FQNNGV. With V trimmed by 0 bases and J by 8 bases, 6 bases remained unmatched. The CDR3 contains 16 residues. Full variable domain (rest looked up from reference TRBV11-2 and TRBJ2-1): EAGVAQSPRYKIIEKRQSVAFWCNPISGHATLYWYQQILGQGPKLLIQFQNNGVVDDSQLPKDRFSAERLKGVDSTLKIQPAKLEDSAVYLCASSLDRVAGGHEQFFGPGTRLTVL.

In this sample, this clone turned up a few times. The chain links TRBV29-1 to TRBJ2-1, with D possibly matching TRBD2 (6 bases). CDR1 SQVTM and CDR2 ANQGSEA come from the germline V gene. The CDR3 contains 13 residues. V shed 4 bases and J shed 9 bases, with 16 bases lying between them. The CDR3 loop reads CSVGGLTSVEQFF. CDR3 coding DNA: TGCAGCGTTGGGGGTCTGACTAGTGTTGAGCAGTTCTTC.

In DNA form, the CDR3 reads TGTGCCAGCAGCGTAGTCACCGGGGGGGGACCAGATACGCAGTATTTT. Protein product: CASSVVTGGGPDTQYF. The rearrangement uses TRBV9 and TRBJ2-3; 8 nucleotides line up with TRBD2. Germline V gene data show CDR1 as SGDLS and CDR2 as YYNGEE. The CDR3 has 16 residues. V trimming: 0 bases; J trimming: 4 bases; junction bases outside the gene matches: 7.

The gene calls are TRBV5-1 and TRBJ1-4; D possibly corresponds to TRBD1 (6 bases). The CDR3 runs 14 residues. Germline CDR1 and CDR2: SGHRS and YFSETQ. Between the trimmed V and J ends, which lost 4 bases and 7 bases, there was a span of 14 bases. CDR3 sequence (DNA): TGCGCCAGCAGCAAGGCAGGGGATGGTGAAAAACTGTTTTTT. It is translated as CASSKAGDGEKLFF.

This clone was detected only once. This chain uses TRBV24-1 with TRBJ1-2; 9 nucleotides agree with TRBD1. Germline V CDR1 and CDR2: KGHDR, SFDVKD. CDR3 length: 12 amino acids. V shed 9 bases and J 4 bases; nucleotides not matched to a gene: 2. The CDR3 reads CATSQGAYGYTF. The CDR3 nucleotides are TGTGCCACCTCACAGGGGGCCTATGGCTACACCTTC.

This clone has a single count. This chain joins TRBV28 and TRBJ2-2; 11 bases align to TRBD1. This CDR3 comprises 17 residues. CDR1 and CDR2 from the germline V gene are MDHEN and SYDVKM. With V trimmed by 3 bases and J by 0 bases, 3 bases remained unmatched. The CDR3, as DNA: TGTGCCAGCAGTTTGGGGACAGGGGGATCGAACACCGGGGAGCTGTTTTTT. Translated: CASSLGTGGSNTGELFF. Filled out from reference TRBV28 and TRBJ2-2, the complete variable domain reads DVKVTQSSRYLVKRTGEKVFLECVQDMDHENMFWYRQDPGLGLRLIYFSYDVKMKEKGDIPEGYSVSREKKERFSLILESASTNQTSMYLCASSLGTGGSNTGELFFGEGSRLTVL.